What follows describes a single T cell receptor (beta chain). This clone occurred once. Its antigen is currently not known. No base qualities exist here, and no much larger clone lies one base off it. Between the V and J ends, shortened by 6 bases and 0 bases respectively, the junction contains 15 bases. CDR1 SGHTA and CDR2 FQGNSA are derived from the germline V gene. The CDR3, from cysteine to phenylalanine, totals 17 residues. CDR3 DNA is the only sequence kept; it has 51 bases, read in frame from the first base. The CDR3 regions of human TCRbeta chains were analyzed by immunosequencing. In the paper's pipeline: TCRs in the repertoires were matched against a reference library of SARS-CoV-2-specific TCRs that had been generated with the MIRA antigen-specificity platform. Breadth was defined as the fraction of unique TCRs that were SARS-CoV-2-associated, and depth was defined as the fraction of total T cells that were SARS-CoV-2-associated. Using the MIRA data, each spike-specific TCR was mapped to the spike region that the TCR reacts to and placed in a CD4 or CD8 class. Log10-transformed breadth and depth values were compared by one-way ANOVA with Sidak's multiple comparisons tests. The clones in this table, taken by TCRdb from immuneACCESS, are in-frame only. Not every clone is retained; where verified, under half of the shortfall comes from an unresolved V gene, and the cause of the rest is unknown. Clonal size and the V and J genes are those of that table, whereas D and trimming came from the DNA. The sample table records some 110,000 clones; more than 75% of these occur just once. Jointly, the top ten make up about 9.1% of the sample.

The sample belongs to a study of T cell responses to AZD1222 COVID-19 vaccine (dated by TCRdb to the early 2020s). About the investigation overall: AZD1222 recipients whose second dose came at about 4 weeks and those whose second dose came at about 12 weeks were combined into one group, since spike-specific TCR depth and breadth did not differ between the two schedules. Trial participants were enrolled by age into 18-55, 56-69 and 70-plus year subgroups, with roughly 160, 29 and 62 TCR-sequenced participants respectively. A total of more than 230 trial participants underwent TCR sequencing, of whom about 210 received two doses of AZD1222 and around 26 received two doses of the MenACWY control vaccine. General conclusions and limits of the study: A significant rise in spike-specific TCR breadth and depth was observed after two AZD1222 doses relative to day 0 and relative to MenACWY recipients. Reportedly, almost half of the unique spike-specific TCRs recognized epitopes lying outside the regions that are mutated in the B.1.351 and B.1.1.7 variants. Because no day 14 peak-response samples were available, repertoires were characterized only after the peak T cell response. The vaccine-associated CD4 TCRs covered the entire spike protein, and the dominant responses fell in regions 160-218 and 743-854. Only a handful of AZD1222 recipients were SARS-CoV-2 seropositive at baseline, limiting conclusions about previously exposed vaccinees. Participants were mostly white British, with more females than males. The authors suggested clonal diversity may have been underestimated. The 56-69-year group was small, and its depth increase did not reach significance, likely because of low power.

The sample's time point label is to be understood as: baseline before first vaccination. The vaccinee samples were drawn from two UK trials, COV001 and COV002, one of which was a single-blind randomized controlled phase 2/3 trial testing AZD1222 (ChAdOx1 nCoV-19) in healthy adults. For TCRbeta chain sequencing, PBMC samples from trial participants were taken at day 0 and at day 28 after the second dose. The receptor was derived from an adult in good health. Recombination linked TRBV7-2 to TRBJ2-6; no D gene can be assigned with confidence. Sequenced material: peripheral blood, taken on day 0 of AZD1222 vaccination. In nucleotides, the sequence is TGTGCCAGCAGTTCCCGTAACACGGGCTCTGGGGCCAACGTCCTGACTTTC. Protein translation: CASSSRNTGSGANVLTF.